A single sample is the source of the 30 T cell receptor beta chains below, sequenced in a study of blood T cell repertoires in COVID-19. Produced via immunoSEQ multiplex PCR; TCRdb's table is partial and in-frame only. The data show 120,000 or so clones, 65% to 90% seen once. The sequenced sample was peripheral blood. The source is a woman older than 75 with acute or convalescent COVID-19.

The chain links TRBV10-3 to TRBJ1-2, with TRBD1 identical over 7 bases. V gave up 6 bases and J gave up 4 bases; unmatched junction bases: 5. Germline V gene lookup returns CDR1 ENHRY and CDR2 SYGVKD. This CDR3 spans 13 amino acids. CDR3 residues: CAIREDRSYGYTF. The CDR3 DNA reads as TGTGCCATCAGAGAGGACAGGAGCTATGGCTACACCTTC.

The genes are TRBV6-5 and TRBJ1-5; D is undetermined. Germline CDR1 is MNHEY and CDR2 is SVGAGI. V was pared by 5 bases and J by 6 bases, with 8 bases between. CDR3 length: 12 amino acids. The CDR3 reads CASSPSGQPQHF. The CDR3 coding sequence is TGTGCCAGCAGTCCCTCGGGTCAGCCCCAGCATTTT.

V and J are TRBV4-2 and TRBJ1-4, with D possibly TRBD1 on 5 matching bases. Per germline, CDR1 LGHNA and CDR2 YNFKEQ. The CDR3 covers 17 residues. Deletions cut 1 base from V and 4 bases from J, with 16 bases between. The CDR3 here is CASSQGGAPGLNEKLFF. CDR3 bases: TGTGCCAGCAGCCAAGGTGGGGCACCGGGACTTAATGAAAAACTGTTTTTT.

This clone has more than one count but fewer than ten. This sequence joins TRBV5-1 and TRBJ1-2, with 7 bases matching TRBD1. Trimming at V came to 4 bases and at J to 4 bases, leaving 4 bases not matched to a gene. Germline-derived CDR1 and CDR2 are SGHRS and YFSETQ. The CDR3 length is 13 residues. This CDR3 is CASSQTGPYGYTF. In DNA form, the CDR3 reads TGCGCCAGCAGCCAGACAGGGCCCTATGGCTACACCTTC.

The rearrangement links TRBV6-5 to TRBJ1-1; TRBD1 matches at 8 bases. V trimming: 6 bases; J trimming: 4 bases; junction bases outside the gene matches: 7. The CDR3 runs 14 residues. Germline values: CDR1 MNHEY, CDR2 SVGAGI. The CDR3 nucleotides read TGTGCCAGCAGAAAAACAGGGGGACCCACTGAAGCTTTCTTT. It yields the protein CASRKTGGPTEAFF.

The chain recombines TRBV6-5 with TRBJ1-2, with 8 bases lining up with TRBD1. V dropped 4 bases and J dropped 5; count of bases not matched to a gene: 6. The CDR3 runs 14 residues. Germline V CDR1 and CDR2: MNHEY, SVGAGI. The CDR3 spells CASSFGQGEYGYTF. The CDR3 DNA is TGTGCCAGCAGTTTCGGACAGGGAGAATATGGCTACACCTTC.

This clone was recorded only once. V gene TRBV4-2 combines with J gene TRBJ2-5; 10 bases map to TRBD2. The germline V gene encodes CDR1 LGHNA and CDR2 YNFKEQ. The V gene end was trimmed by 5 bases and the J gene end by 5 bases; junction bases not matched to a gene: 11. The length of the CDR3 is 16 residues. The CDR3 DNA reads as TGTGCCAGCAGCTCTTCGGGACTAGCGCCGAGGGAGACCCAGTACTTC. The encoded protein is CASSSSGLAPRETQYF.

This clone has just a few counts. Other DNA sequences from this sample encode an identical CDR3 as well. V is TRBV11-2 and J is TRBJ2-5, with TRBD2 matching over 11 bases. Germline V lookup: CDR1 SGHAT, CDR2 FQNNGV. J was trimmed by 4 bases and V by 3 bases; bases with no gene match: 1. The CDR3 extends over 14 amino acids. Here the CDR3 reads CASSFTSGGETQYF. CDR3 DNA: TGTGCCAGCAGCTTCACTAGCGGGGGAGAGACCCAGTACTTC.

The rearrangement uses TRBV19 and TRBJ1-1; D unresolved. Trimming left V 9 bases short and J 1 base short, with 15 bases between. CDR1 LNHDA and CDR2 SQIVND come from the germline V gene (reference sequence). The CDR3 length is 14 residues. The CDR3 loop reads CASRRLSGNTEAFF. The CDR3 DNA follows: TGTGCCAGCCGGCGCCTTTCAGGGAACACTGAAGCTTTCTTT.

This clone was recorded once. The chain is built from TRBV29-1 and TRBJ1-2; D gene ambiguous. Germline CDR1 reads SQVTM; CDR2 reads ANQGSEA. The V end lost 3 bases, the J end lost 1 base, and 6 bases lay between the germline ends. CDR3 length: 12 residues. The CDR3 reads CSVDWHNYGYTF. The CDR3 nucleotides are TGCAGCGTTGATTGGCATAACTATGGCTACACCTTC.

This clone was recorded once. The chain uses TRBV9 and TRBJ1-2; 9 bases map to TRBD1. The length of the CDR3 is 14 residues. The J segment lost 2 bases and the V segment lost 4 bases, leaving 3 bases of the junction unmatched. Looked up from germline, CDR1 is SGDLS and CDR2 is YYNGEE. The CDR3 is CASSFTGGNYGYTF. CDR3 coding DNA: TGTGCCAGCAGCTTTACAGGGGGCAACTATGGCTACACCTTC.

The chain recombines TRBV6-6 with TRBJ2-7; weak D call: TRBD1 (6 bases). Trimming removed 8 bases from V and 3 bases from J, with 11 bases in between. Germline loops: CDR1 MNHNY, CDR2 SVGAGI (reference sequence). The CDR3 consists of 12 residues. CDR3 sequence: CASGSTGYEQYV. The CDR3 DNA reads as TGTGCCAGCGGTTCGACAGGCTACGAGCAGTACGTC.

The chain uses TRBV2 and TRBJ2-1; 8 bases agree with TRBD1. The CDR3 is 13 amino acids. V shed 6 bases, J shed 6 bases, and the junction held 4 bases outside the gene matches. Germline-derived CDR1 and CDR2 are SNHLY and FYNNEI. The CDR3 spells CASSLGTGNEQFF. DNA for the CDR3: TGTGCCAGCAGCTTGGGGACAGGCAATGAGCAGTTCTTC.

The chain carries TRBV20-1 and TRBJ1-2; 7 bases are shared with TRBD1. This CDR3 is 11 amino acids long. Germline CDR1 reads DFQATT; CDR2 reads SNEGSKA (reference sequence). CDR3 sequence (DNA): TGCGGTGGGACAGAGAACTATGGCTACACCTTC. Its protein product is CGGTENYGYTF.

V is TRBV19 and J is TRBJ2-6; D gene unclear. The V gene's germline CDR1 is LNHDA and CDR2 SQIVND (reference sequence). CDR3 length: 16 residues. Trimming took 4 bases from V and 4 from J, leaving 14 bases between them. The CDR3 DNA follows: TGTGCCAGTAGTACGGCCTCGGAGTCCGGGGCCAACGTCCTGACTTTC. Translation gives CASSTASESGANVLTF.

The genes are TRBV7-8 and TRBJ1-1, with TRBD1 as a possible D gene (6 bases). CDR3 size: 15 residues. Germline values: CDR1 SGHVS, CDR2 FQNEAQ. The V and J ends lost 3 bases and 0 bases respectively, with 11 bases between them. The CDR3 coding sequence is TGTGCCAGCAGCTTTAGACAGGAATTGAACACTGAAGCTTTCTTT. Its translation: CASSFRQELNTEAFF.

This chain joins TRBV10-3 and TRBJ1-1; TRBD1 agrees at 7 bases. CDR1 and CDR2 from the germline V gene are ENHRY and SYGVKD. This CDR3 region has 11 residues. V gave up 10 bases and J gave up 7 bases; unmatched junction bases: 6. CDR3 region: CATTRQGEAFF. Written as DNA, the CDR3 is TGTGCCACCACCAGACAGGGTGAAGCTTTCTTT.

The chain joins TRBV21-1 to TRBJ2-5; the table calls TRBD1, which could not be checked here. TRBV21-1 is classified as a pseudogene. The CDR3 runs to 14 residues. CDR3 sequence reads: CASSKTDSLVVQYF. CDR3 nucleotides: TGTGCCAGCAGCAAAACGGACAGTTTGGTGGTCCAGTACTTC.

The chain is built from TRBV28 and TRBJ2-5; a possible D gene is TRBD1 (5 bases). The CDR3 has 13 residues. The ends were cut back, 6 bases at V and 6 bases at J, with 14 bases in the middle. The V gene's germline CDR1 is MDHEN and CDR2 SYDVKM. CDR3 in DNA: TGTGCCAGCAGCCTCGACAGAAAGCAGACCCAGTACTTC. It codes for CASSLDRKQTQYF. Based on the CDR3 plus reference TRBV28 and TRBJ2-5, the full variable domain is DVKVTQSSRYLVKRTGEKVFLECVQDMDHENMFWYRQDPGLGLRLIYFSYDVKMKEKGDIPEGYSVSREKKERFSLILESASTNQTSMYLCASSLDRKQTQYFGPGTRLLVL.

Here the CDR3 DNA reads TGTGCTAGTTCCCTCCCGGACAGGGATGGCTACACCTTC. Translating it yields CASSLPDRDGYTF. The rearrangement joins TRBV12-5 to TRBJ1-2; 8 nucleotides align to TRBD1. After removal of 8 bases from V and 6 bases from J, the junction contained 8 bases not matched to a gene. The CDR3 covers 13 residues. Germline CDR1 LGHNT, CDR2 FRNRAP.

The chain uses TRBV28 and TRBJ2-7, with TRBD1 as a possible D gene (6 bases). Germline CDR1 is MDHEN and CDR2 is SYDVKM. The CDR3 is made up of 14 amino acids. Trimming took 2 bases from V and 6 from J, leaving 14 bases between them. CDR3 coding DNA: TGTGCCAGCAGTTTACAAAACAGGGTCCTCGAGCAGTACGTC. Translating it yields CASSLQNRVLEQYV.

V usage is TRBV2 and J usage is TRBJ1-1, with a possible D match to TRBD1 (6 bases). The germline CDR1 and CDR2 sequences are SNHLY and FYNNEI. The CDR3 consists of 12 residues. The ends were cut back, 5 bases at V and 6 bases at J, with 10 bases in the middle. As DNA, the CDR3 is TGTGCCAGCAGTTCACAGGGATCTGAAGCTTTCTTT. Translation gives CASSSQGSEAFF.

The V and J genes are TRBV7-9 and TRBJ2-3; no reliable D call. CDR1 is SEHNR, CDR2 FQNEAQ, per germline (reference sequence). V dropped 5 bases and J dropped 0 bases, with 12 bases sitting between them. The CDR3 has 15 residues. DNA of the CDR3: TGTGCCAGCAGCGAGAGGCAGACTAGCACAGATACGCAGTATTTT. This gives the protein CASSERQTSTDTQYF.

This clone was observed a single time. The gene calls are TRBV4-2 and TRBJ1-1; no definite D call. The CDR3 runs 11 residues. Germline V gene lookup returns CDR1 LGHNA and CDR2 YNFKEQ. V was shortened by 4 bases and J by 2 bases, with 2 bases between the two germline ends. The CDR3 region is CASSLNTEAFF. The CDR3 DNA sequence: TGTGCCAGCAGCCTAAACACTGAAGCTTTCTTT.

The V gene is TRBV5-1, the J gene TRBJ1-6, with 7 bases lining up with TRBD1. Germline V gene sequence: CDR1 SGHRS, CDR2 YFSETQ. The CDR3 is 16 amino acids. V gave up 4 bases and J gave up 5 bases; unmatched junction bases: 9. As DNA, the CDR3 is TGCGCCAGCAGCCAGGATCTACAGGGGAATAATTCACCCCTCCACTTT. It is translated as CASSQDLQGNNSPLHF.

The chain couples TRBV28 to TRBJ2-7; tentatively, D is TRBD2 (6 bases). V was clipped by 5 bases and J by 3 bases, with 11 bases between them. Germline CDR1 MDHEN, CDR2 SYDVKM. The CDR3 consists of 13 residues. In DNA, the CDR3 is TGTGCCAGCAGTCTTACTAGCCACTACGAGCAGTACGTC. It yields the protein CASSLTSHYEQYV.

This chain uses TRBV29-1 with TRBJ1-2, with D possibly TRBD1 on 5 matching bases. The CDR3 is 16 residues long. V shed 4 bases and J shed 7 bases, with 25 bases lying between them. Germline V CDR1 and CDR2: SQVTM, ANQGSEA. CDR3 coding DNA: TGCAGCGTTGTTTTTCTTGACAGAGTCGAACGTGGTGGCTACACCTTC. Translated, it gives CSVVFLDRVERGGYTF.

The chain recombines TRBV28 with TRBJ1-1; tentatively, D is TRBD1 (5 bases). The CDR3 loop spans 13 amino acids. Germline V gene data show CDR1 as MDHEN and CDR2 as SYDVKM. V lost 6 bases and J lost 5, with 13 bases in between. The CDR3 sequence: CASSIGGPTEAFF. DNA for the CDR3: TGTGCCAGCAGCATCGGGGGTCCTACTGAAGCTTTCTTT.

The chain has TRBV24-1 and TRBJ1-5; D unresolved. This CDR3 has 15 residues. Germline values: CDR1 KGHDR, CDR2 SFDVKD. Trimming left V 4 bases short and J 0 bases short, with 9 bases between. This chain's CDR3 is CATSDPLYSNQPQHF. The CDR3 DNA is TGTGCCACCAGTGACCCACTCTATAGCAATCAGCCCCAGCATTTT.

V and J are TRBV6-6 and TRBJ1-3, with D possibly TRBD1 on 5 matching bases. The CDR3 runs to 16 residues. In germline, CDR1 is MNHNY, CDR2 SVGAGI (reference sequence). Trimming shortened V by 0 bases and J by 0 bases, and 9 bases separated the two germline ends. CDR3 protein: CASSYSGGGSGNTIYF. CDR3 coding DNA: TGTGCCAGCAGTTACTCGGGGGGGGGCTCTGGAAACACCATATATTTT.